This T cell receptor beta chain comes out of a study of metastatic and nonmetastatic thyroid tumors. Overall study context: Peripheral blood and tumor or nodule samples from malignant and benign thyroid patients were compared.

Notes on the study in general: In blood and tumor, TCR beta diversity was reportedly significantly higher in malignant thyroid tumors than in benign nodules.

On this clone: The antigen is undetermined.

Patients had received no treatment of any kind before thyroid surgery. The authors' processing: Using the CDR3 differences seen across clinicopathological groups, the authors built a distant-metastasis classifier for papillary thyroid cancer, which was meant to discriminate distant-metastatic patients. TCRdb re-analyzed the PCR reads using MiXCR. The authors' filters were not applied to this entry. Of approximately 44,000 clones listed, less than 35% are singletons. The TCR comes from a male donor with papillary thyroid cancer or a benign thyroid nodule (not recorded which). Some clones in this sample may be carry-over from other donors' samples. The source material was blood.

CDR3: CASRSAGAVFFFRYEQYF. The CDR3 DNA sequence: TGCGCCAGCAGGTCAGCGGGAGCCGTTTTCTTTTTTCGTTACGAGCAGTACTTC. The V and J genes are TRBV10-1 and TRBJ2-7, with TRBD2 matching over 8 bases. The germline CDR1 and CDR2 sequences are WNHNN and SYGVQD (reference sequence). With 6 bases clipped from V and 4 bases from J, the junction kept 20 bases outside the gene matches. This CDR3 spans 18 amino acids.